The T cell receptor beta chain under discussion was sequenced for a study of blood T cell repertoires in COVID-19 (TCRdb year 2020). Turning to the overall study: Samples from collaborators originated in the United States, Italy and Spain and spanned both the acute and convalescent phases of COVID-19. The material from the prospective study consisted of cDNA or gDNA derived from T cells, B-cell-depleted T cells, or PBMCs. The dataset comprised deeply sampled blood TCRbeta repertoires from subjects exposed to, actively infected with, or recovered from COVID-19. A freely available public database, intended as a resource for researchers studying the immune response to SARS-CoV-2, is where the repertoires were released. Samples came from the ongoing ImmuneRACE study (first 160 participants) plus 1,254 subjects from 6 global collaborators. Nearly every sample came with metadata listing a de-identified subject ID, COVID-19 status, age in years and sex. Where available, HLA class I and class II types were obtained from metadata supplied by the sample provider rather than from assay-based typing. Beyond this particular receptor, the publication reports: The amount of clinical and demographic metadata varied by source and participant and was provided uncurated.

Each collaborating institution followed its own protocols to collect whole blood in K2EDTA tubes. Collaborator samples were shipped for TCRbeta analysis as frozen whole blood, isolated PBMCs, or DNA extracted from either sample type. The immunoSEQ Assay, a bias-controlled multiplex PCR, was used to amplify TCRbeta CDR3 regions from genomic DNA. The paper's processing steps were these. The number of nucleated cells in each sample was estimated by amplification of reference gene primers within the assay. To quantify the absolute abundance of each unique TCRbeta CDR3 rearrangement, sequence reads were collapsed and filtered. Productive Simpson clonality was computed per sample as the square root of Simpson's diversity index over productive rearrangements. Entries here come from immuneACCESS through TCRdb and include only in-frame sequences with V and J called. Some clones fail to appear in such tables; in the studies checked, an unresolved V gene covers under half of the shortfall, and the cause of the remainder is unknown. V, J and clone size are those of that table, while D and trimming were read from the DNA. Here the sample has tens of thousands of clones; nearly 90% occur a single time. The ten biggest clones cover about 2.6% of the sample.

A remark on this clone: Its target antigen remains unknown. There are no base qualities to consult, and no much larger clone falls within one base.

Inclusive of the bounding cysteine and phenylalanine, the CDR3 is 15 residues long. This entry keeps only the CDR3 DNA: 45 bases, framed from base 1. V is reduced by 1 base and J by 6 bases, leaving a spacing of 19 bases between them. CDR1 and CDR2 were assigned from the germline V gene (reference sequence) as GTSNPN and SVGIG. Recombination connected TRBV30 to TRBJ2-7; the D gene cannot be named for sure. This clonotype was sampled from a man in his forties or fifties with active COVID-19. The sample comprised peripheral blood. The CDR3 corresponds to CAWSARKRGLREQYF. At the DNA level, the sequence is TGTGCCTGGAGTGCCCGTAAACGCGGTCTCCGCGAGCAGTACTTC.